This is a list of T cell receptor beta chains from one sample in a study of T cell repertoires in cytomegalovirus infection. One entry per CDR3 protein, called by TCRdb with MiXCR from the reads. This repertoire shows around 490,000 distinct CDR3 sequences, about a quarter found once; its top ten account for about 13%. The specimen was PBMCs. The receptors shown here come from a human donor in good health (CMV status not recorded). Some clones in this sample may be carry-over from other donors' samples. CDR3s include the opening cysteine and the closing phenylalanine or tryptophan. D genes are given only for firm matches. Clone size is stated in some rows and not others, as once, few, many or a class when expanded.

CDR3 DNA | CDR3 protein | J gene | clone size | D gene | V gene
TGTGCCAGCAGCTTAGCCCTTCTTGAGGGAAGCACAGATACGCAGTATTTT | CASSLALLEGSTDTQYF | TRBJ2-3 | - | - | TRBV7-9
TGTGCCAGTAGTATAGGTGGCGGGAGCGTCTACAATGAGCAGTTCTTC | CASSIGGGSVYNEQFF | TRBJ2-1 | - | TRBD2 | TRBV19
TGCAGTGCTACGACGGGACAGTTGAACACTGAAGCTTTCTTT | CSATTGQLNTEAFF | TRBJ1-1 | - | TRBD1 | TRBV20-1
TGTGCCAGCAGCGGTCCCGGGACAGGGATGGGAAACACCATATATTTT | CASSGPGTGMGNTIYF | TRBJ1-3 | few | TRBD1 | TRBV5-4
TGTGCCTGGAGGGGGAGGGGGGGAGTGGTCACTGAAGCTTTCTTT | CAWRGRGGVVTEAFF | TRBJ1-1 | - | - | TRBV30
TGCGCCAGCAGCTTGATTAGCGGGAGGGGGTCCTACAATGAGCAGTTCTTC | CASSLISGRGSYNEQFF | TRBJ2-1 | - | TRBD2 | TRBV5-1
TGTGCCAGCAGCTTAGACGCCCCAGATACGCAGTATTTT | CASSLDAPDTQYF | TRBJ2-3 | many | - | TRBV7-2
TGTGTCAGCAGCCCAACCGGGGCCTACGAGCAGTACTTC | CVSSPTGAYEQYF | TRBJ2-7 | - | - | TRBV5-5
TGTGCCAGCAGCTCAAAACCCCAGGGGCACTATGGCTACACCTTC | CASSSKPQGHYGYTF | TRBJ1-2 | - | - | TRBV5-6
TGCAGTGCTAGCCATGGACAGGGGGCTGCCGGGGAGCTGTTTTTT | CSASHGQGAAGELFF | TRBJ2-2 | - | TRBD1 | TRBV20-1
TGTGCCAGTCTAGGATACACTGAAGCTTTCTTT | CASLGYTEAFF | TRBJ1-1 | few | - | TRBV19
TGTGCCAGCAGTACCCACGACAGGGGTAGTCAGCCCCAGCATTTT | CASSTHDRGSQPQHF | TRBJ1-5 | - | TRBD1 | TRBV12-3/TRBV12-4
TGTGCTAGCAGCTTAGCGGGAGGGCCCTCGCACACAGATACGCAGTATTTT | CASSLAGGPSHTDTQYF | TRBJ2-3 | - | TRBD2 | TRBV7-7
TGTGCCAGCAGCAGATCCGGGACTAACTACAATGAGCAGTTCTTC | CASSRSGTNYNEQFF | TRBJ2-1 | - | TRBD2 | TRBV5-6
TGTGCTAGTGGTTTGGGGCAACAGGGGGATGAGCAGTTCTTC | CASGLGQQGDEQFF | TRBJ2-1 | few | TRBD1 | TRBV12-5
TGCGCCAGCAGCCGAGGGACAGGGGGTAGAAAGCCCTTGAACACTGAAGCTTTCTTT | CASSRGTGGRKPLNTEAFF | TRBJ1-1 | few | TRBD1 | TRBV4-1
TGTGCCAGCAGGGAAGGCGCGGGAAGGGGAGATACGCAGTATTTT | CASREGAGRGDTQYF | TRBJ2-3 | - | - | TRBV2
TGTGCCAGCTCACCCATGGGGGCAAGCTCTGGGGCCAACGTCCTGACTTTC | CASSPMGASSGANVLTF | TRBJ2-6 | - | - | TRBV18
TGTGCCAGCAGCGGGGGGGCAGGGGGTTTTTCACCCCTCCACTTT | CASSGGAGGFSPLHF | TRBJ1-6 | many | TRBD1 | TRBV7-2
TGTGCCAGCAGCCCCCGTATAGCCAAAAACATTCAGTACTTC | CASSPRIAKNIQYF | TRBJ2-4 | many | - | TRBV12-3/TRBV12-4
TGCAGCGTTGAAAACGAGTACTCTGCCGGCTACACCTTC | CSVENEYSAGYTF | TRBJ1-2 | - | - | TRBV29-1
TGCAGCGTTGACCCGGGAGCTTTCTTT | CSVDPGAFF | TRBJ1-1 | few | - | TRBV29-1
TGTGCCAGCTCTCCCCGACTACTAGCAGCGGGAGAAGGAACCGGGGAGCTGTTTTTT | CASSPRLLAAGEGTGELFF | TRBJ2-2 | few | TRBD2 | TRBV6-2/TRBV6-3
TGTGCCTGGAGTGTGTTGAGGGTCAGCTCCTATAATTCACCCCTCCACTTT | CAWSVLRVSSYNSPLHF | TRBJ1-6 | - | - | TRBV30
TGTGCCAGCAACGGACAGGGAGGAGCAGATACGCAGTATTTT | CASNGQGGADTQYF | TRBJ2-3 | - | TRBD1 | TRBV28
TGTGCCAGCAGTTTAGCGGGCCTCTGGGACAGGGTGAATGAGCAGTTCTTC | CASSLAGLWDRVNEQFF | TRBJ2-1 | many | TRBD1 | TRBV12-3/TRBV12-4
TGTGCCACGGGACAGGCCGCGGAAGATTCACCCCTCCACTTT | CATGQAAEDSPLHF | TRBJ1-6 | few | TRBD1 | TRBV10-3
TGTGCCAGCAGGAACCTGGGGGGGTTCAATCAGCCCCAGCATTTT | CASRNLGGFNQPQHF | TRBJ1-5 | - | - | TRBV28
TGTGCCAGCAGCAGAACAGCCAACACTGAAGCTTTCTTT | CASSRTANTEAFF | TRBJ1-1 | - | - | TRBV7-2
TGTGCCAGCAGCCCTCCTAGCTGGGGGAATGAGCAGTTCTTC | CASSPPSWGNEQFF | TRBJ2-1 | few | - | TRBV7-2
TGTGCCAGCAGCCCGAGGGGCCCCCCCTCTGGGGCCAACGTCCTGACTTTC | CASSPRGPPSGANVLTF | TRBJ2-6 | once | - | TRBV6-4
TGTGCCAGCAGTCGGACAGGGGGTGGTGGGGCCAACGTCCTGACTTTC | CASSRTGGGGANVLTF | TRBJ2-6 | many | TRBD1 | TRBV7-2
TGTGCCAGCATGCTGGAGAGTGGTTCACCCCTCCACTTT | CASMLESGSPLHF | TRBJ1-6 | few | - | TRBV2
TGTGCCAGCAGCTTGACAAGCGATGGCTACACCTTC | CASSLTSDGYTF | TRBJ1-2 | - | - | TRBV12-3/TRBV12-4
TGTGCCATCAGTGATAGCGGGACGCCTTTGGGAGAGCAGTACTTC | CAISDSGTPLGEQYF | TRBJ2-7 | few | TRBD2 | TRBV10-3
TGTGCCAGCAGTGAAGACTCCATCTGGGCTTTCTTT | CASSEDSIWAFF | TRBJ1-1 | few | - | TRBV2
TGTGCCAGCAGCACGGGACTAGCGGGAGGCATTAGGGAGACCCAGTACTTC | CASSTGLAGGIRETQYF | TRBJ2-5 | few | TRBD2 | TRBV11-3
TGTGCCAGTACCCCCTGGGCAGGGGGCTCAAGCAATCAGCCCCAGCATTTT | CASTPWAGGSSNQPQHF | TRBJ1-5 | - | TRBD1 | TRBV19
TGTGCCAGCAGTTTAGGTTCAGAGTCCTACGAGCAGTACTTC | CASSLGSESYEQYF | TRBJ2-7 | - | - | TRBV28
TGCAGTGCTCCGAACGCCCGGGACTACCTCACTAGCACAGATACGCAGTATTTT | CSAPNARDYLTSTDTQYF | TRBJ2-3 | - | TRBD2 | TRBV20-1
TGTGCCAGCAGTGTGGGACAGGGGCCGCTACAGACCCAGTACTTC | CASSVGQGPLQTQYF | TRBJ2-5 | - | TRBD1 | TRBV2
TGTGCCAGCAGCCAATTGACAGGCGGTACGCAGTATTTT | CASSQLTGGTQYF | TRBJ2-3 | - | - | TRBV7-3
TGTGCCAGCATCAGTCCTAGCGGCTACAATGAGCAGTTCTTC | CASISPSGYNEQFF | TRBJ2-1 | - | TRBD2 | TRBV7-4
TGTGCCAGCAGCTTAGCACTAGCGGGGACCGGGGAGCTGTTTTTT | CASSLALAGTGELFF | TRBJ2-2 | many | TRBD2 | TRBV7-2
TGTGCCAGCATGGGAACCGGGGAGCTGTTTTTT | CASMGTGELFF | TRBJ2-2 | many | - | TRBV7-2
TGTGCCAGTACTATAGACCCACTAGCGGGAGTTTCCTACAATGAGCAGTTCTTC | CASTIDPLAGVSYNEQFF | TRBJ2-1 | - | TRBD2 | TRBV19
TGCAGTGCTTCCAATGGGGACAGAGTGACTGAAGCTTTCTTT | CSASNGDRVTEAFF | TRBJ1-1 | many | TRBD1 | TRBV20-1
TGTGCCAGCAGCTTAGAACCGAATGTTGGTTATGGCTACACCTTC | CASSLEPNVGYGYTF | TRBJ1-2 | many | - | TRBV7-2
TGTGCCAGCAGGTTAACGACAGCTAATGAGCAGTTCTTC | CASRLTTANEQFF | TRBJ2-1 | many | - | TRBV12-3/TRBV12-4
TGCGCCAGCAGGCGGGCGGGAAATGAAAAACTGTTTTTT | CASRRAGNEKLFF | TRBJ1-4 | - | - | TRBV4-1
TGTGCCACCAGTGATTTGGGACAGGGGGCCCACGGGGAGCTGTTTTTT | CATSDLGQGAHGELFF | TRBJ2-2 | - | TRBD1 | TRBV24-1
TGTGCCAGCAGCCGGGACAACACCGGGGAGCTGTTTTTT | CASSRDNTGELFF | TRBJ2-2 | many | - | TRBV5-4
TGTGCCAGCAGTTACGTTGGGGCCGTTGACGGCAATGAGCAGTTCTTC | CASSYVGAVDGNEQFF | TRBJ2-1 | - | - | TRBV6-5
TGTGCCAGTAGTATGCCGGGACTAGCGGGAAGAGCATCCTACGAGCAGTACTTC | CASSMPGLAGRASYEQYF | TRBJ2-7 | few | TRBD2 | TRBV19
TGTGCCAGCAGCTTAGAACTAGCGAGCACAGATACGCAGTATTTT | CASSLELASTDTQYF | TRBJ2-3 | many | TRBD2 | TRBV7-6
TGTGCCAGTAGTAGCTGGGACAGGGAGACTAACTATGGCTACACCTTC | CASSSWDRETNYGYTF | TRBJ1-2 | - | TRBD1 | TRBV19
TGCGCCAGCAAGGGACAGATACTCTCTGGGGCCAACGTCCTGACTTTC | CASKGQILSGANVLTF | TRBJ2-6 | - | TRBD1 | TRBV4-1